The 2 T cell receptor beta chains in this list originate from one sample, sequenced in a study of T cells in Graves' hyperthyroidism and ophthalmopathy. RNA transcripts provided the source from which TCR beta CDR3 regions were amplified. The HTBI primer set was used in a first-round RT-PCR of the TCR CDR3. TCRdb processed the multiplex PCR reads anew with MiXCR; each CDR3 protein has one entry. Among under 250,000 distinct CDR3 sequences listed, approximately 17% were seen once. The specimen sequenced was blood. These TCRs come from a man aged 50 to 59 with Graves' hyperthyroidism.

This clonotype occurred many times. The chain couples TRBV28 to TRBJ2-1; weak D call: TRBD2 (5 bases). Germline loops: CDR1 MDHEN, CDR2 SYDVKM. V gave up 8 bases and J gave up 3 bases, with 14 bases separating them. This CDR3 comprises 14 residues. The CDR3 loop is CASGRPDFYNEQFF. The CDR3 bases are TGTGCCAGCGGCCGCCCGGACTTCTACAATGAGCAGTTCTTC.

The chain is built from TRBV20-1 and TRBJ2-3; 13 bases are a match to TRBD2. Germline CDR1 reads DFQATT; CDR2 reads SNEGSKA (reference sequence). The length of the CDR3 is 15 residues. The V segment lost 6 bases and the J segment 5 bases; nucleotides outside the gene matches: 8. The CDR3 reads CSAPPRLAGGDTQYF. CDR3 bases: TGCAGTGCCCCGCCCCGACTAGCGGGAGGAGATACGCAGTATTTT.